These T cell receptor beta chains were read from a single sample in a study of blood T cells in healthy people across ages. MiXCR, applied by TCRdb to the 5' RACE reads, yields one record per CDR3 protein. The sample consists of 500,000 to 550,000 distinct CDR3 sequences, 24% of them appearing once. These data were likewise used in another study, on T cells of mothers and their children.

The sequenced material came from blood. Receptor source: a boy aged 5-17 years in good health. The CDR3 runs from the conserved cysteine through the conserved F or W. A D gene is named only where the DNA matches it firmly. Rows may omit the clone size; those that give it use once, few, many or a size class.

d_gene	v_gene	abundance	j_gene	CDR3aa	CDR3nt
TRBD2	TRBV9	few	TRBJ2-7	CASSARTSGSFYEQYF	TGTGCCAGCAGCGCCAGGACTAGCGGGAGCTTCTACGAGCAGTACTTC
.	TRBV7-8	few	TRBJ2-4	CASSLGEAGEKNIQHF	TGTGCCAGCAGCTTAGGGGAAGCAGGCGAAAAAAACATTCAGCACTTC
.	TRBV24-1	.	TRBJ2-5	CATSESYRETQYF	TGTGCCACCAGTGAGTCGTACAGGGAGACCCAGTACTTC
.	TRBV7-2	few	TRBJ1-3	CASSSRGVSGNTIYF	TGTGCCAGCAGCTCCCGCGGGGTGTCCGGAAACACCATATATTTT
TRBD1	TRBV7-2	.	TRBJ1-2	CASSFRQGHGYTF	TGTGCCAGCAGCTTTAGACAGGGGCATGGCTACACCTTC
.	TRBV9	many	TRBJ2-5	CASSVDTGQETQYF	TGTGCCAGCAGCGTAGATACAGGGCAAGAGACCCAGTACTTC
TRBD1	TRBV5-1	few	TRBJ1-5	CASSLGTGGSNQPQHF	TGCGCCAGCAGCTTAGGGACAGGGGGGAGCAATCAGCCCCAGCATTTT
TRBD2	TRBV25-1	.	TRBJ2-3	CASSEWLAGPTDTQYF	TGTGCCAGCAGTGAATGGTTAGCGGGTCCCACAGATACGCAGTATTTT
.	TRBV7-2	many	TRBJ2-1	CASSFPGTLDKEQFF	TGTGCCAGCAGCTTTCCAGGGACGCTGGATAAAGAGCAGTTCTTC
TRBD1	TRBV5-4	.	TRBJ2-7	CASSSYRGNAYEQYF	TGTGCCAGCAGCTCCTACAGGGGGAATGCCTACGAGCAGTACTTC
TRBD1	TRBV7-9	.	TRBJ2-2	CASSLGVGTGLAGELFF	TGTGCCAGCAGCTTGGGAGTCGGGACAGGATTGGCCGGGGAGCTGTTTTTT
.	TRBV6-5	few	TRBJ1-6	CASSYGQPSSYNSPLHF	TGTGCCAGCAGTTACGGACAGCCGAGCTCCTATAATTCACCCCTCCACTTT
TRBD1	TRBV20-1	.	TRBJ1-2	CSAEGQGTSANYGYTF	TGCAGTGCTGAAGGACAGGGGACTTCGGCTAACTATGGCTACACCTTC
.	TRBV7-2	.	TRBJ1-6	CASSSGPGRRGSPLHF	TGTGCCAGCAGCTCTGGACCGGGACGGCGAGGATCACCCCTCCACTTT
.	TRBV15	few	TRBJ2-5	CATSRDFQETQYF	TGTGCCACCAGCCGGGACTTTCAAGAGACCCAGTACTTC
.	TRBV29-1	few	TRBJ2-7	CSVATSQGHEQYF	TGCAGCGTCGCGACATCCCAGGGCCACGAGCAGTACTTC
.	TRBV6-6	few	TRBJ2-4	CASIYEGIAGGVGNIQYF	TGTGCCAGCATCTACGAGGGGATCGCAGGGGGGGTCGGGAACATTCAGTACTTC
TRBD2	TRBV4-3	.	TRBJ2-7	CASSQGTSGVAYEQYF	TGCGCCAGCAGCCAGGGGACTAGCGGGGTCGCCTACGAGCAGTACTTC
TRBD2	TRBV12-3/TRBV12-4	few	TRBJ2-2	CASSRVLAGGNTGELFF	TGTGCCAGCAGCAGGGTGTTAGCGGGAGGGAACACCGGGGAGCTGTTTTTT
.	TRBV4-3	.	TRBJ2-1	CASSQELAAYNEQFF	TGCGCCAGCAGCCAAGAACTAGCCGCGTACAATGAGCAGTTCTTC
TRBD1	TRBV6-6	.	TRBJ2-5	CTSSYPGQGGETQYF	TGTACCAGCAGTTACCCGGGACAGGGAGGCGAGACCCAGTACTTC
.	TRBV28	.	TRBJ1-3	CASYSNGYSGNTIYF	TGTGCCAGCTATTCGAACGGCTACTCTGGAAACACCATATATTTT
.	TRBV7-9	.	TRBJ2-4	CASSQAVGGGVVDIQYF	TGTGCCAGCAGCCAAGCCGTGGGAGGAGGGGTGGTTGACATTCAGTACTTC
.	TRBV10-3	.	TRBJ2-6	CAIGGGAGTGANVLTF	TGTGCCATCGGGGGCGGAGCGGGGACTGGGGCCAACGTCCTGACTTTC
TRBD2	TRBV20-1	few	TRBJ2-7	CSAREWERGPYEQYF	TGCAGTGCTAGAGAATGGGAGCGGGGGCCCTACGAGCAGTACTTC
.	TRBV20-1	.	TRBJ2-7	CSARDLRDYSYEQYF	TGCAGTGCTAGAGATCTTCGGGATTACTCCTACGAGCAGTACTTC
.	TRBV4-2	.	TRBJ2-3	CASSQVLVGAADTQYF	TGTGCCAGCAGCCAAGTTCTAGTGGGAGCGGCAGATACGCAGTATTTT
.	TRBV4-3	.	TRBJ1-4	CASSQRQVGNEKLFF	TGCGCCAGCAGCCAGAGACAGGTCGGTAATGAAAAACTGTTTTTT
.	TRBV12-3/TRBV12-4	few	TRBJ2-2	CASSLGPGPTGELFF	TGTGCCAGCAGTTTAGGGCCAGGCCCCACCGGGGAGCTGTTTTTT